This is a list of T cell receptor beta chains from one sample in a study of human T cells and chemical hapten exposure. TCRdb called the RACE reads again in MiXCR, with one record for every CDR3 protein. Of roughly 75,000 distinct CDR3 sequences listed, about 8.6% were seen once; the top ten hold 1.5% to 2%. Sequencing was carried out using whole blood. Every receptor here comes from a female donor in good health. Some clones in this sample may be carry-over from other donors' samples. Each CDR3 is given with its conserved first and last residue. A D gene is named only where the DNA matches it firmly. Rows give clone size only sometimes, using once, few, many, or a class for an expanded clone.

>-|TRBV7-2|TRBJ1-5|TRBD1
TGTGCCAGCAGCGGCAGGGGGCTGGGTCAGCCCCAGCATTTT
CASSGRGLGQPQHF
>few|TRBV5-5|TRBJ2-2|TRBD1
TGTGCCAGCAGCCTGACAGGGGGCGGCACCGGGGAGCTGTTTTTT
CASSLTGGGTGELFF
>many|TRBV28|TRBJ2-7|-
TGTGCCAGCAGTGGACTGAACTACTACGAGCAGTACTTC
CASSGLNYYEQYF
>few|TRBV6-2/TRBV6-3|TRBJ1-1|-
TGTGCCAGCAGTTCAGGTGGGCGCGGGATGAACACTGAAGCTTTCTTT
CASSSGGRGMNTEAFF
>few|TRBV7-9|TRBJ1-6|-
TGTGCCAGCAGCTTACCCAGGGATAATTCACCCCTCCACTTT
CASSLPRDNSPLHF
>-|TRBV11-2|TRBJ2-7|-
TGTGCCAGCAGCCGAACGGAAAGTAAAGCCTACGAGCAGTACTTC
CASSRTESKAYEQYF
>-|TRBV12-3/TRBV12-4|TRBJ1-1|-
TGTGCCAGCAATAAGGAGGTGAACACTGAAGCTTTCTTT
CASNKEVNTEAFF
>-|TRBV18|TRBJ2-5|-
TGTGCCAGCTCACCCCAACCCAGTACGTACCAAGAGACCCAGTACTTC
CASSPQPSTYQETQYF
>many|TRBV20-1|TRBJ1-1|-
TGCAGTGCCCTTTCCCTCGGCAGGGAAACTGAAGCTTTCTTT
CSALSLGRETEAFF
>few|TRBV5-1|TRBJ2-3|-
TGCGCCAGCAGAACCGGGACACGGGTAACAGATACGCAGTATTTT
CASRTGTRVTDTQYF
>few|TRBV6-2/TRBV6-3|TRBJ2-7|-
TGTGCCAGCAGTATCAACTACGAGCAGTACTTC
CASSINYEQYF
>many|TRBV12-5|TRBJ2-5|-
TGTGCTAGTGCCGTACAAGAGACCCAGTACTTC
CASAVQETQYF
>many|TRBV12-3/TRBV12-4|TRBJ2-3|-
TGTGCCAGCACCACCGGCGGCACAGATACGCAGTATTTT
CASTTGGTDTQYF
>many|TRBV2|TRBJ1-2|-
TGTGCCAGCAGTGAAACCCTAATTGTCCGCAGGAATAACTATGGCTACACCTTC
CASSETLIVRRNNYGYTF
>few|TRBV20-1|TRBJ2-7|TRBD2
TGCAGAGTTAGGACGCGGACTAGCGGACTATTAGGGGAGCAGTACTTC
CRVRTRTSGLLGEQYF
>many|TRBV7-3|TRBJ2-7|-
TGTGCCAGCAGCACCCAACCTGGAGGGGGCTACGAGCAGTACTTC
CASSTQPGGGYEQYF
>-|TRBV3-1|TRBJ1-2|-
TGTGCCAGCAGCCAAGGGGGCCGAGACTATGGCTACACCTTC
CASSQGGRDYGYTF
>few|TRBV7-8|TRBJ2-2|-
TGTGCCAGCAGCTTACTGATGAACACCGGGGAGCTGTTTTTT
CASSLLMNTGELFF
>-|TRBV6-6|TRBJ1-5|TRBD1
TGTGTCAGCAGCACCGGGACAGGGGTGATTAATCAGCCCCAGCATTTT
CVSSTGTGVINQPQHF
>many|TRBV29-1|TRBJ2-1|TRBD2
TGCAGCGTTGGGAATAGCGGGTACAATGAGCAGTTCTTC
CSVGNSGYNEQFF
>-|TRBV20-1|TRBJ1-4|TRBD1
TGCAGTGCTAGCCAAGCCAGGACAGGGGGAATAGAAAAACTGTTTTTT
CSASQARTGGIEKLFF
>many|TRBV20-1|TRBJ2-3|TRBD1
TGCAGTGCCGGTCAGGGGGCCTATGCTGGGGGCACAGATACGCAGTATTTT
CSAGQGAYAGGTDTQYF
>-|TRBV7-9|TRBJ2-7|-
TGTGTCAGCACTATCGGGGCAGGGCCCTCCGCCACCCACTTC
CVSTIGAGPSATHF
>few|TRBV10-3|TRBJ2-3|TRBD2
TGTGCCATCAGTGAGCCACGGACTAGCGGGGACGATACGCAGTATTTT
CAISEPRTSGDDTQYF
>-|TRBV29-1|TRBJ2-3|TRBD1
TGCAGCGTCCGACAGGGGGGGGCAGATACGCAGTATTTT
CSVRQGGADTQYF
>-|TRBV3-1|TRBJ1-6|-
TGTGCCAGCAGCCAATCTGGCGGTTCACCCCTCCACTTT
CASSQSGGSPLHF
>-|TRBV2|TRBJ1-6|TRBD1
TGTGTCAGCGGGGGAGTGTCTCGGACAGGGAGATCACCCCTCCACTTT
CVSGGVSRTGRSPLHF
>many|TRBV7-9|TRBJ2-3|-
TGTGCCAGCAGCTTAGCGACCTCACCCGACCCAGATACGCAGTATTTT
CASSLATSPDPDTQYF
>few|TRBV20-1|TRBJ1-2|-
TGCAGTGCTAGAGCGGGAGACGCGTATGGCTACACCTTC
CSARAGDAYGYTF
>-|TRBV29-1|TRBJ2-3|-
TGCAGCGTTGGAGGGCAAGATACGCAGTATTTT
CSVGGQDTQYF
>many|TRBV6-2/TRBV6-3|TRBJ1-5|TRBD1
TGTGCCAGCAGACAGGGGAATCAGCCCCAGCATTTT
CASRQGNQPQHF
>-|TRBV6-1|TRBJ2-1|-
TGTGCCAGCAGTGAATCCCTGGGGGGCCTCTACAATGAGCAGTTCTTC
CASSESLGGLYNEQFF
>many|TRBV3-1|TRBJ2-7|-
TGTGCCGCTGCCGGTCCCAGCTCCTACGAGCAGTACTTC
CAAAGPSSYEQYF
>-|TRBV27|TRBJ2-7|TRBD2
TGTGCCAGCAGTTTAAAGGCGGGGGGACTGTACGAGCAGTACTTC
CASSLKAGGLYEQYF
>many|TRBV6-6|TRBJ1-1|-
TGTGCCAGCAGTACAGAAACACGTGAAGCTTTCTTT
CASSTETREAFF
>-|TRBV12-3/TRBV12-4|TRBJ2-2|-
TGTGCCAGCAGTCTTTTCGGGACACACACCGGGGAGCTGTTTTTT
CASSLFGTHTGELFF
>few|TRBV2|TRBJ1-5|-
TGTGCCAGCAGTGAACCCTGGGACGGAAGGGGTCAGCCCCAGCATTTT
CASSEPWDGRGQPQHF